Below, 9 T cell receptor beta chains from the same sample are listed, as sequenced in a study of shared clonotypes between healthy human individuals. TCRdb's table, derived via immunoSEQ multiplex PCR, lists solely in-frame clones and lacks some. The sample includes some 2 million clones, about 95% of them seen just once. CD45RO-negative, CCR7-selected cells formed the naive CD8 fraction, which excluded terminally differentiated effector memory CD45RA+ cells. Sequences were obtained from naive CD8+ T cells sorted from blood. The receptors originated from a man between 18 and 35 years old in good health.

J is TRBJ2-2 and V is TRBV27; D possibly uses TRBD1 or TRBD2 (5 bases each). The CDR3 consists of 19 residues. V was shortened by 7 bases and J by 1 base, with 25 bases between the two germline ends. Germline V gives CDR1 MNHEY, CDR2 SMNVEV (reference sequence). The CDR3 DNA follows: TGTGCCAGCAAGGGACGGGTGGGGACCCAATATGGGAACACCGGGGAGCTGTTTTTT. Residues: CASKGRVGTQYGNTGELFF.

Notes on this clone: At one of its ends the junction is not consistent with the germline gene, which may arise from a read error. The rearrangement uses TRBV27 and TRBJ2-5; a weak D match, TRBD2 (5 bases). The V gene's germline CDR1 is MNHEY and CDR2 SMNVEV (reference sequence). The CDR3 spans 11 residues. CDR3 in amino acids: CASSGGEAQYF. The CDR3 coding sequence is TGTGCCAGCAGTGGAGGAGAGGCCCAGTACTTC.

The table lists this clone with a count of one. The chain couples TRBV27 to TRBJ2-3; the match to TRBD1 covers 11 bases. The V segment lost 10 bases and the J segment 4 bases; nucleotides outside the gene matches: 7. This CDR3 comprises 14 residues. Germline CDR1 is MNHEY and CDR2 is SMNVEV (reference sequence). The CDR3 here is CATGTGGFADTQYF. As DNA, the CDR3 is TGTGCCACCGGGACAGGGGGGTTTGCAGATACGCAGTATTTT.

The chain uses TRBV5-1 and TRBJ2-7; tentatively, D is TRBD1 (7 bases). Deletions cut 2 bases from V and 3 bases from J, with 12 bases between. CDR3 length equals 14 residues. Germline V gives CDR1 SGHRS, CDR2 YFSETQ. CDR3 coding DNA: TGCGCCAGCAGCTTTCAGGGGGGAGGCTACGAGCAGTACTTC. This codes for CASSFQGGGYEQYF.

This clone was observed a single time. The chain has TRBV5-1 and TRBJ2-1; perhaps TRBD1 as D (6 bases). This CDR3 comprises 15 residues. Germline values: CDR1 SGHRS, CDR2 YFSETQ. V lost 0 bases, J lost 7 bases, and 14 bases lay in between. The CDR3 protein is CASSLALGARNEQFF. DNA for the CDR3: TGCGCCAGCAGCTTGGCCTTGGGGGCGAGGAATGAGCAGTTCTTC.

In regard to this clone: The same CDR3 can be traced to other DNA sequences in this sample. The chain combines TRBV4-1 with TRBJ2-7; D might be TRBD2 (7 bases). Germline CDR1 reads MGHRA; CDR2 reads YSYEKL. The length of the CDR3 is 16 residues. The V end was cut by 4 bases, the J end by 1 base, with 17 bases between. The CDR3 DNA is TGCGCCAGCAGCCTATCTGGGGGCGGGGGTTCCTACGAGCAGTACTTC. Residues: CASSLSGGGGSYEQYF.

The chain joins TRBV7-9 to TRBJ2-3; D is ambiguous. The CDR3 is 12 amino acids. Trimming took off 3 bases at V and 4 bases at J, with 5 bases between the two ends. Per germline, CDR1 SEHNR and CDR2 FQNEAQ (reference sequence). CDR3 protein: CASSFLPDTQYF. In DNA, the CDR3 is TGTGCCAGCAGCTTTTTACCAGATACGCAGTATTTT.

CDR3 nucleotide sequence: TGCGCCAGCAGTCCAGCGGGAGCCTGGAGCACAGATACGCAGTATTTT. Its protein product is CASSPAGAWSTDTQYF. The chain carries TRBV10-2 and TRBJ2-3, with 8 positions matching TRBD2. The V gene's germline CDR1 is WSHSY and CDR2 SAAADI. J lost 0 bases, V lost 5 bases, and 7 bases had no gene match. The CDR3 has 16 residues.

The V and J genes are TRBV7-9 and TRBJ2-7, with D unresolved. Trimming shortened V by 5 bases and J by 2 bases, and 16 bases separated the two germline ends. Germline V lookup: CDR1 SEHNR, CDR2 FQNEAQ (reference sequence). The CDR3 is made up of 15 amino acids. The CDR3 protein is CASSPTSVNPYEQYF. CDR3 coding DNA: TGTGCCAGCAGCCCAACGTCTGTAAATCCCTACGAGCAGTACTTC.